This T cell receptor (beta chain) was sequenced for a study of cytomegalovirus exposure and HLA in healthy donors. J gave up 3 bases and V 0 bases, and 4 bases lay outside the gene matches. The CDR3 loop spans 15 amino acids. Looked up from germline, CDR1 is SGDLS and CDR2 is YYNGEE. With 60 Vbeta and 13 Jbeta primers, the PCR was carried out. Profiling relied on immunoSEQ multiplex PCR, and the TCRdb table lists in-frame clones only, not all of them. The profile shows almost 200,000 clones, roughly 85% of them singletons. Points from the study as a whole: Compared with the roughly 670-donor mean, an Asian-associated ancestry cluster reportedly had fewer N-insertions, according to a later analysis. The study flagged about 160 TCR beta chains as cytomegalovirus-associated. TCR beta sequences reportedly predicted the HLA-A and HLA-B alleles of most subjects accurately. In the analysis, some V segments, TRBV6-2 and TRBV6-3 included, were excluded as indistinguishable.

A word on this clone: The antigen is unknown.

The clonotype comes from a woman in her forties or fifties in good health and CMV-seronegative. This chain uses TRBV9 with TRBJ2-7; 9 nucleotides align to TRBD2. The sample consisted of PBMCs. CDR3: CASSVDSGSFYEQYF. CDR3 in DNA: TGTGCCAGCAGCGTAGATAGCGGGAGCTTCTACGAGCAGTACTTC.